This record looks at one T cell receptor beta chain sequence and its context. Its antigen is not known. The record originates from a study of T cell responses to AZD1222 COVID-19 vaccine. Only in-frame clones appear in the TCRdb table, and some are missing; sequencing was by immunoSEQ multiplex PCR. The profile shows about 150,000 clones, around 90% of them singletons. This CDR3 is built from 12 residues. V lost 0 bases and J lost 3, with 2 bases in between. The germline CDR1 and CDR2 sequences are SEHNR and FQNEAQ (reference sequence). Overall study findings and caveats: Only a handful of people who got AZD1222 tested seropositive at baseline. White British people made up most donors, females outnumbered males, and clonal diversity was possibly underestimated. Across the whole spike, CD4 TCRs peaked at regions 160-218 and 743-854. Spike-specific TCR breadth and depth went up after people got two AZD1222 doses.

This sequence joins TRBV7-9 and TRBJ2-5; D unresolved. The source material was peripheral blood, sampled 28 days after the second AZD1222 dose. The receptor was isolated from an adult who received the AZD1222 COVID-19 vaccine. CDR3 protein: CASSLAEETQYF. CDR3 sequence (DNA): TGTGCCAGCAGCTTAGCCGAAGAGACCCAGTACTTC.